This entry lists 21 T cell receptor beta chains sequenced from one sample in a study of human T cells and chemical hapten exposure. Time point given: patch test 2, 6 weeks after DPC sensitization. The treatment was: therapeutic diphenylcyclopropenone sensitization with weekly scalp DPC. MiXCR, run by TCRdb on the RACE reads, gives a single entry per CDR3 protein. The table lists about 94,000 distinct CDR3 sequences, about 9.6% of them singletons. The sample was whole blood, taken in connection with sensitization to the hapten diphenylcyclopropenone (DPC). The source is a middle-aged woman with alopecia areata. Some clones in this sample may be carry-over from other donors' samples.

This clonotype was recorded a few times. The chain combines TRBV6-1 with TRBJ1-4; tentative D call: TRBD1 (6 bases). The CDR3 runs 14 residues. Trimming removed 6 bases from V and 9 bases from J, with 17 bases in between. Germline CDR1 reads MNHNS; CDR2 reads SASEGT. CDR3 bases: TGTGCCAGCAGGGAACAGGGAGTGGTGAAAAAACTGTTTTTT. Protein: CASREQGVVKKLFF.

This clonotype was seen a few times. The chain has TRBV5-5 and TRBJ1-2; no clear D gene. Germline lookup yields CDR1 SGHKS and CDR2 YYEKEE (reference sequence). The CDR3 consists of 14 residues. V lost 0 bases to trimming and J lost 5 bases, with 11 bases between them. The DNA for the CDR3 is TGTGCCAGCAGCTTGGATATTAGCGTGTATGGCTACACCTTC. Translation: CASSLDISVYGYTF.

This clonotype was observed at least ten times. The gene calls are TRBV18 and TRBJ1-2; a weak D match, TRBD1 (6 bases). The CDR3 spans 14 residues. With 7 bases removed from V and 2 bases from J, the gap between germline ends came to 14 bases. The germline V gene encodes CDR1 KGHSH and CDR2 LQKENI. The CDR3 sequence: CASFLQGPNYGYTF. CDR3 coding DNA: TGTGCCAGCTTTTTACAGGGTCCAAACTATGGCTACACCTTC.

This clonotype was found many times. V gene TRBV7-2 combines with J gene TRBJ2-2, with no clear D. Per germline, CDR1 SGHTA and CDR2 FQGNSA. This CDR3 spans 13 amino acids. The germline V and J ends were trimmed by 1 base and 6 bases, with 6 bases remaining between them. In nucleotides, the CDR3 is TGTGCCAGCAGCTTAGTGGCCCCCGGGGAGCTGTTTTTT. This gives the protein CASSLVAPGELFF.

This clonotype was observed many times. The chain combines TRBV9 with TRBJ2-5; a weak D match, TRBD2 (6 bases). The CDR3 contains 15 residues. Germline CDR1 and CDR2: SGDLS and YYNGEE. V was clipped by 4 bases and J by 2 bases, with 15 bases between them. CDR3 sequence (DNA): TGTGCCAGCAGCCCACGGGACTTTAGACAAGAGACCCAGTACTTC. It encodes CASSPRDFRQETQYF. The full variable domain, its missing parts supplied by reference TRBV9 and TRBJ2-5, is DSGVTQTPKHLITATGQRVTLRCSPRSGDLSVYWYQQSLDQGLQFLIQYYNGEERAKGNILERFSAQQFPDLHSELNLSSLELGDSALYFCASSPRDFRQETQYFGPGTRLLVL.

The chain employs TRBV6-5 and TRBJ2-1; 13 nucleotides match TRBD2. V trimming: 7 bases; J trimming: 6 bases; junction bases outside the gene matches: 9. CDR3 length: 16 amino acids. Per the germline V gene, CDR1 is MNHEY and CDR2 is SVGAGI. CDR3 DNA: TGTGCCAGCAAAGGACTAGCGGGAGAGTTAGGCAATGAGCAGTTCTTC. This encodes CASKGLAGELGNEQFF.

The table lists this clonotype with many counts. The chain links TRBV7-9 to TRBJ2-2; 9 nucleotides line up with TRBD1. The CDR3 is 17 amino acids. The junction had 7 bases not matched to a gene; V was cut back by 0 bases and J by 5 bases. Per the germline V gene, CDR1 is SEHNR and CDR2 is FQNEAQ (reference sequence). The DNA of the CDR3 is TGTGCCAGCAGCTTAGCGCCGAGGACAGGGGTGACCGGGGAGCTGTTTTTT. Its protein product is CASSLAPRTGVTGELFF.

V gene TRBV6-2 or TRBV6-3 combines with J gene TRBJ2-7, with 7 nucleotides matching TRBD1. This CDR3 region has 13 residues. V lost 4 bases to trimming and J lost 3 bases; unmatched junction nucleotides: 3. Germline V gene lookup returns CDR1 MNHEY and CDR2 SVGEGT. The CDR3 spells CASSSAGGYEQYF. DNA for the CDR3: TGTGCCAGCAGTTCTGCAGGGGGCTACGAGCAGTACTTC.

This clonotype was detected only a few times. The chain combines TRBV7-9 with TRBJ1-1; no firm D call. The CDR3 loop spans 13 amino acids. V was trimmed by 0 bases and J by 1 base, leaving 3 bases between them. Germline V gives CDR1 SEHNR, CDR2 FQNEAQ (reference sequence). The CDR3 reads CASSLAENTEAFF. The CDR3 region has the DNA TGTGCCAGCAGCTTAGCAGAGAACACTGAAGCTTTCTTT. The entire variable domain, with the rest obtained from reference TRBV7-9 and TRBJ1-1, is as follows: DTGVSQNPRHKITKRGQNVTFRCDPISEHNRLYWYRQTLGQGPEFLTYFQNEAQLEKSRLLSDRFSAERPKGSFSTLEIQRTEQGDSAMYLCASSLAENTEAFFGQGTRLTVV.

At least ten counts were recorded for this clonotype. The rearrangement joins TRBV7-2 to TRBJ2-6; D is tentatively TRBD1 or TRBD2 (6 bases each). The CDR3 has 16 amino acids. Trimming cost V 2 bases and J 4 bases, with 12 bases left between them. CDR1 SGHTA and CDR2 FQGNSA come from the germline V gene. The DNA for the CDR3 is TGTGCCAGCAGCTTAACCTCGGGGGCCGGGGCCAACGTCCTGACTTTC. Translated: CASSLTSGAGANVLTF.

The CDR3 here is CASSLWGARSHTDTQYF. In nucleotides, the CDR3 is TGTGCCAGCAGTTTATGGGGGGCGCGGTCCCACACAGATACGCAGTATTTT. This sequence joins TRBV12-3 or TRBV12-4 and TRBJ2-3; either TRBD1 or TRBD2 may supply D (6 bases each). This CDR3 region has 17 residues. Between the trimmed V and J ends, which lost 2 bases and 2 bases, there was a span of 17 bases.

J is TRBJ1-1 and V is TRBV28, with D possibly being TRBD1 (6 bases). The germline CDR1 and CDR2 sequences are MDHEN and SYDVKM. Trimming stripped 3 bases from V and 4 bases from J, with 21 bases between. The CDR3 covers 17 residues. CDR3 sequence: CASSFPNRVGYRTEAFF. CDR3 nucleotide sequence: TGTGCCAGCAGTTTCCCAAACAGGGTGGGTTATCGCACTGAAGCTTTCTTT.

The sample holds a few counts of this clonotype. This sequence joins TRBV10-3 and TRBJ2-2; D is unresolved. Trimming stripped 9 bases from V and 2 bases from J, with 10 bases between. This CDR3 is built from 13 residues. Germline V lookup: CDR1 ENHRY, CDR2 SYGVKD. The CDR3 reads CAIGRPNTGELFF. The DNA of the CDR3 is TGTGCCATTGGTCGGCCTAACACCGGGGAGCTGTTTTTT.

This clonotype was seen many times. The J gene is TRBJ2-1, the V gene TRBV19, with 15 bases that match TRBD2. Germline V CDR1 and CDR2: LNHDA, SQIVND (reference sequence). There are 16 residues in the CDR3. The trim removed 3 bases at V and 9 bases at J, leaving 6 bases unmatched. This chain's CDR3 is CASSMRTSGRATEQFF. DNA of the CDR3: TGTGCCAGTAGTATGCGGACTAGCGGGAGGGCCACTGAGCAGTTCTTC.

This clonotype was observed many times. V gene TRBV2 combines with J gene TRBJ1-5; no clear D. This CDR3 is 14 amino acids long. In germline, CDR1 is SNHLY, CDR2 FYNNEI. V lost 10 bases and J 3 bases, leaving 16 bases between the germline ends. DNA of the CDR3: TGTGCCACCAGCCTCGGGCAGTACAATCAGCCCCAGCATTTT. It specifies CATSLGQYNQPQHF.

The CDR3 coding sequence is TGTGCCAGCAGCAGACAGGGTAACAATCAGCCCCAGCATTTT. Residues: CASSRQGNNQPQHF. This chain joins TRBV6-1 and TRBJ1-5; TRBD1 matches 7 bases. The CDR3 has 14 amino acids. Germline V gives CDR1 MNHNS, CDR2 SASEGT. The V and J ends lost 6 bases and 3 bases, in that order; junction bases with no gene match: 5.

This clonotype was seen at least ten times. This chain links TRBV7-8 with TRBJ1-1; D not certain. V lost 5 bases and J lost 9, with 19 bases in between. Looked up from germline, CDR1 is SGHVS and CDR2 is FQNEAQ. The CDR3 loop spans 14 amino acids. CDR3 residues: CASSPAVGRGKAFF. CDR3 DNA sequence: TGTGCCAGCAGCCCGGCAGTTGGGCGGGGAAAAGCTTTCTTT.

This clonotype was observed many times. The chain uses TRBV28 and TRBJ2-5; unclear D gene. With 2 bases removed from V and 4 bases from J, the gap between germline ends came to 5 bases. Germline V CDR1 and CDR2: MDHEN, SYDVKM. There are 12 residues in the CDR3. The CDR3 protein is CASSLRRETQYF. The CDR3 bases are TGTGCCAGCAGTTTAAGGAGAGAGACCCAGTACTTC. The complete variable domain, with remaining parts taken from reference TRBV28 and TRBJ2-5, reads DVKVTQSSRYLVKRTGEKVFLECVQDMDHENMFWYRQDPGLGLRLIYFSYDVKMKEKGDIPEGYSVSREKKERFSLILESASTNQTSMYLCASSLRRETQYFGPGTRLLVL.

The CDR3 region has the DNA TGCGCCAGCAGCTTTGGTCTAGCGGGCGCTGAGACCCAGTACTTC. Translating it yields CASSFGLAGAETQYF. The V and J genes are TRBV5-1 and TRBJ2-5, with 8 bases matching TRBD2. The CDR3 runs 15 residues. V was clipped by 2 bases and J by 5 bases; unmatched bases: 8. Germline CDR1 and CDR2: SGHRS and YFSETQ.

In its sample, this clonotype was seen many times. The chain is built from TRBV7-8 and TRBJ1-2; 10 nucleotides match TRBD1. This CDR3 spans 17 amino acids. Germline lookup yields CDR1 SGHVS and CDR2 FQNEAQ. Trimming took 3 bases from V and 4 from J; bases not matched to a gene: 11. The CDR3 is CASSFMTGGRITYGYTF. Here the CDR3 DNA reads TGTGCCAGCAGCTTCATGACAGGGGGCAGGATCACCTATGGCTACACCTTC.

The V and J genes are TRBV4-3 and TRBJ2-7; unclear D gene. Germline V lookup: CDR1 LGHNA, CDR2 YSLEER. The length of the CDR3 is 15 residues. V was shortened by 3 bases and J by 3 bases, with 15 bases between the two germline ends. Here the CDR3 reads CASSHTEPANYEQYF. The CDR3 nucleotides are TGCGCCAGCAGCCATACCGAGCCTGCTAACTACGAGCAGTACTTC.